The 25 T cell receptor beta chains presented below share a single source sample, sequenced in a study of CXCR3-negative and CXCR3-positive naive CD8 T cells. Whole-study results and caveats: Hydrophobicity of TRB CDR3s was greater in CXCR3-positive naive cells than in CXCR3-negative naive cells.

No antigen has been assigned to these receptors. Libraries were UMI-labeled 5' RACE TRB cDNA. TCRdb reprocessed the 5' RACE reads, keeping one entry per CDR3 protein, no DNA. This specimen shows some 150,000 distinct CDR3 sequences; the ten leading clones hold about 0.3%. Sequenced: naive CXCR3+ CD8+ T cells from blood. Regarding subset: CD45RO-CCR7+CD27+CD95- naive CD8+ T cells expressing CXCR3 (TNR3+). The receptor source for this set is a human donor in good health. Some clones in this sample may be carry-over from other donors' samples.

The CDR3 reads CSARTVLAGGVTDTQYF. V gene TRBV20-1 combines with J gene TRBJ2-3; TCRdb lists TRBD2, though no DNA is available to test this call. Germline assignment: CDR1 DFQATT and CDR2 SNEGSKA (reference sequence). The CDR3 extends over 17 amino acids.

The V and J genes are TRBV29-1 and TRBJ2-7; TCRdb's D call, TRBD1, is unchecked because there is no DNA. The CDR3 contains 15 residues. Germline V gives CDR1 SQVTM, CDR2 ANQGSEA. The CDR3 sequence: CSVYEAGTGSYEQYF.

This chain uses TRBV29-1 with TRBJ2-2; absent DNA, TCRdb's TRBD2 call cannot be checked. The CDR3 runs to 13 residues. Germline values: CDR1 SQVTM, CDR2 ANQGSEA. The CDR3 here is CSVEAGGTGELFF.

The rearrangement joins TRBV28 to TRBJ1-6. The CDR3 is 16 residues long. Germline V gene sequence: CDR1 MDHEN, CDR2 SYDVKM. The CDR3: CASQTWVNSYNSPLHF.

The chain combines TRBV7-6 with TRBJ2-2; the TCRdb D gene call, TRBD2, has no DNA to confirm it. Looked up from germline, CDR1 is SGHVS and CDR2 is FNYEAQ. This CDR3 region has 17 residues. The chain's CDR3 is CASGSTYELVTTGELFF.

The V and J genes are TRBV29-1 and TRBJ2-1; TCRdb's D gene call, TRBD1, goes unchecked for lack of DNA. CDR3 length: 16 residues. Germline CDR1 and CDR2: SQVTM and ANQGSEA. The CDR3 sequence is CSVVDEGVSSYNEQFF.

V gene TRBV6-2 or TRBV6-3 combines with J gene TRBJ1-2. CDR1 is MNHEY, CDR2 SVGEGT, per germline. The CDR3 loop spans 12 amino acids. This chain's CDR3 is CASSDNDYGYTF.

This rearrangement joins TRBV29-1 to TRBJ1-1; TCRdb proposes TRBD1, but this gene call is untestable without DNA. The CDR3 runs 12 residues. CDR1 is SQVTM and CDR2 is ANQGSEA in the germline V gene. The CDR3: CSAGQGNTEAFF.

V gene TRBV6-1 combines with J gene TRBJ2-7. This CDR3 region has 14 residues. Germline V gene lookup returns CDR1 MNHNS and CDR2 SASEGT. Here the CDR3 reads CASSESESSYEQYF.

V and J are TRBV4-3 and TRBJ2-7. CDR1 and CDR2 from the germline V gene are LGHNA and YSLEER. The CDR3 extends over 16 amino acids. The CDR3 loop is CASSFPRSDRSYEQYF.

V and J are TRBV20-1 and TRBJ1-3. In germline, CDR1 is DFQATT, CDR2 SNEGSKA (reference sequence). The CDR3 loop spans 15 amino acids. CDR3: CSALVLTDSGNTIYF.

V usage is TRBV2 and J usage is TRBJ1-5; TCRdb's D call of TRBD1 is untestable without DNA. Germline V lookup: CDR1 SNHLY, CDR2 FYNNEI. The CDR3 sequence is 15 residues long. The CDR3 region is CASSEFGQGNQPQHF.

This chain links TRBV12-3 or TRBV12-4 with TRBJ1-5; the D call of TRBD1 rests on TCRdb alone, since no DNA is present to check it. CDR3 length equals 16 residues. CDR3: CASSPRATGRHQPQHF.

The rearrangement links TRBV4-1 to TRBJ1-1; TCRdb selects TRBD1, and the lack of DNA leaves this call unchecked. CDR1 and CDR2 from the germline V gene are MGHRA and YSYEKL. CDR3 length: 13 amino acids. This chain's CDR3 is CASKRRGDTEAFF.

V usage is TRBV7-9 and J usage is TRBJ2-5. CDR3 length: 13 amino acids. Germline V CDR1 and CDR2: SEHNR, FQNEAQ (reference sequence). CDR3 loop: CASSVDLEETQYF. Full variable domain (outside the CDR3, taken from reference TRBV7-9 and TRBJ2-5): DTGVSQNPRHKITKRGQNVTFRCDPISEHNRLYWYRQTLGQGPEFLTYFQNEAQLEKSRLLSDRFSAERPKGSFSTLEIQRTEQGDSAMYLCASSVDLEETQYFGPGTRLLVL.

J is TRBJ2-7 and V is TRBV10-3; TCRdb reports TRBD2, a call that lacks DNA to check it against. This CDR3 region has 14 residues. CDR1 ENHRY and CDR2 SYGVKD come from the germline V gene. The CDR3 here is CAISVNEGPYEQYF.

CDR3 protein: CASSFQTAISYNEQFF. V usage is TRBV7-9 and J usage is TRBJ2-1; TCRdb's D call of TRBD1 is untestable without DNA. The length of the CDR3 is 16 residues. Germline V CDR1 and CDR2: SEHNR, FQNEAQ (reference sequence).

The chain is built from TRBV7-9 and TRBJ2-7; as DNA is missing, the TRBD1 call by TCRdb cannot be tested. The CDR3 is 15 amino acids. Germline CDR1 SEHNR, CDR2 FQNEAQ (reference sequence). CDR3 region: CASSLSGGLSEEQYF.

The chain is built from TRBV30 and TRBJ1-1. Germline V lookup: CDR1 GTSNPN, CDR2 SVGIG (reference sequence). This CDR3 region has 13 residues. CDR3 protein: CAWNLQPNTEAFF.

The rearrangement links TRBV29-1 to TRBJ2-7; TCRdb names TRBD1, which stays unverified in the absence of DNA. Germline loops: CDR1 SQVTM, CDR2 ANQGSEA. This CDR3 spans 12 amino acids. Here the CDR3 reads CSVDQGAYEQYF.

The rearrangement links TRBV6-2 or TRBV6-3 to TRBJ2-1. Germline CDR1 MNHEY, CDR2 SVGEGT. The length of the CDR3 is 16 residues. This CDR3 reads CASNLRSESSYNEQFF.

V and J are TRBV19 and TRBJ1-2; TCRdb's D call of TRBD1 is untestable without DNA. The CDR3 loop spans 12 amino acids. From germline, CDR1 is LNHDA and CDR2 SQIVND (reference sequence). CDR3 amino acids: CASKRDSPGYTF.

The J gene is TRBJ1-1, the V gene TRBV9. This CDR3 contains 14 residues. CDR1 and CDR2 (germline): SGDLS, YYNGEE. CDR3 residues: CASSGGNGIGEAFF. Drawing the rest from reference TRBV9 and TRBJ1-1, the complete variable domain is DSGVTQTPKHLITATGQRVTLRCSPRSGDLSVYWYQQSLDQGLQFLIQYYNGEERAKGNILERFSAQQFPDLHSELNLSSLELGDSALYFCASSGGNGIGEAFFGQGTRLTVV.

The gene calls are TRBV4-1 and TRBJ2-1; TCRdb outputs TRBD2, but without DNA this stays unchecked. From germline, CDR1 is MGHRA and CDR2 YSYEKL. The CDR3 loop spans 12 amino acids. The CDR3 is CASSHGLGEQFF.

The gene calls are TRBV5-5 and TRBJ2-1. Germline V gives CDR1 SGHKS, CDR2 YYEKEE (reference sequence). The CDR3 is 14 residues long. CDR3 sequence: CASSLWNSPDEQFF.